This T cell receptor (beta chain) came from a study of blood T cell repertoires in COVID-19. Turning to the study itself: Samples of COVID-19 (acute and convalescent) were obtained from the United States, Italy and Spain. PBMCs, B-cell-depleted T cells, or T cells were the source of the cDNA or gDNA that made up the material.

Generated by immunoSEQ multiplex PCR, the TCRdb table keeps only in-frame clones and is missing some. This table has just over 95,000 clones, approximately 81% appearing once. This clone was seen a handful of times. V dropped 6 bases and J dropped 5; count of bases not matched to a gene: 11. From germline, CDR1 is SNHLY and CDR2 FYNNEI. The CDR3 is 15 residues long. Source material: peripheral blood. The TCR comes from a man aged 55 to 70 with acute or convalescent COVID-19. The V call is TRBV2, the J call TRBJ1-1, with 8 nucleotides matching TRBD1. CDR3 sequence reads: CASSPGQGEGTEAFF. CDR3 nucleotide sequence: TGTGCCAGCAGCCCCGGACAGGGAGAAGGGACTGAAGCTTTCTTT.